This entry concerns a single T cell receptor beta chain. CDR1 is SGHVS, CDR2 FQNEAQ, per germline. This CDR3 is 15 amino acids long. Deletions cut 2 bases from V and 2 bases from J, with 12 bases between. TCRdb passed the 5' RACE reads through MiXCR, listing each CDR3 protein once. The data hold 50,000 to 65,000 distinct CDR3 sequences, with around 20% observed a single time. Cells sorted as Tregs were CD4+, CD25+ and CD127-/low. This rearrangement joins TRBV7-8 to TRBJ1-2; tentatively, D is TRBD1 (5 bases). The TCR comes from a female donor with breast cancer. The sequencing input was tumor-infiltrating Tregs sorted from the breast tumor. In DNA, the CDR3 is TGTGCCAGCAGCTTAAGCGCAGGGTGGAACTATGGCTACACCTTC. Translating it yields CASSLSAGWNYGYTF.